This T cell receptor (beta chain) was sequenced in a study of siplizumab effects on memory and regulatory T cells. TCRdb's copy holds only in-frame clones and misses some; the assay was immunoSEQ multiplex PCR. This sample carries roughly 100,000 clones, 93% of them seen once, and the ten largest clones take approximately 0.58%. The CDR3 contains 12 residues. The V end was cut by 2 bases, the J end by 4 bases, with 5 bases between. Germline assignment: CDR1 MNHEY and CDR2 SVGAGI. This chain joins TRBV6-5 and TRBJ1-2; D might be TRBD1 (5 bases). Material for sequencing was Tregs sorted from blood. The sequence was collected from a human donor in good health. The CDR3 DNA follows: TGTGCCAGCAGTTACGGGGGCTATGGCTACACCTTC. It translates to CASSYGGYGYTF.